Listed below are T cell receptor beta chains from one sample, sequenced in a study of blood T cells in healthy people across ages. TCRdb called the 5' RACE reads again in MiXCR, with one record for every CDR3 protein. The sample consists of 380,000 or so distinct CDR3 sequences, roughly half of them appearing once. Source material: blood. These TCRs come from a man aged 55 to 70 in good health. Both conserved end residues are part of each CDR3. A D gene is named only where the DNA matches it firmly. Expanded clones are given a class, and other clones once, few, many or no size at all.

d_call j_call cdr3_length v_call clone_size cdr3_aa cdr3_nt
NA TRBJ1-4 15 TRBV4-2 many CASSQVGPGDEKLFF TGTGCCAGCAGCCAAGTCGGGCCAGGGGATGAAAAACTGTTTTTT
NA TRBJ2-4 16 TRBV14 few CASSPVPAGAKNIQYF TGTGCCAGCAGCCCAGTCCCGGCCGGGGCCAAAAACATTCAGTACTTC
NA TRBJ2-3 13 TRBV25-1 NA CASSGDATDTQYF TGTGCCAGCAGTGGAGACGCCACAGATACGCAGTATTTT
NA TRBJ2-6 16 TRBV20-1 few CSAGRDGLSGANVLTF TGCAGTGCTGGCCGGGACGGCCTCTCTGGGGCCAACGTCCTGACTTTC
NA TRBJ2-7 16 TRBV7-2 many CASSPPGGTRFSEQYF TGTGCCAGCAGCCCCCCTGGGGGGACCCGCTTTAGCGAGCAGTACTTC
NA TRBJ2-7 13 TRBV10-3 NA CAISLDSSYEQYF TGTGCCATCAGTCTGGACAGCTCCTACGAGCAGTACTTC
TRBD2 TRBJ2-4 13 TRBV28 NA CASSYSGSLYWYF TGTGCCAGCAGTTATAGCGGGAGCCTTTACTGGTACTTC
TRBD2 TRBJ2-5 15 TRBV2 NA CASSGLAGVQETQYF TGTGCCAGCAGCGGACTAGCGGGGGTTCAAGAGACCCAGTACTTC
TRBD1 TRBJ1-6 14 TRBV5-4 few CASSWGQEYSPLHF TGTGCCAGCAGCTGGGGACAGGAATATTCACCCCTCCACTTT
TRBD2 TRBJ2-3 17 TRBV11-2 few CASSPSLAGGITDTQYF TGTGCCAGCAGCCCCTCACTAGCGGGGGGCATCACAGATACGCAGTATTTT
NA TRBJ2-7 11 TRBV29-1 few CSVAAQAGQYF TGCAGCGTAGCCGCACAGGCGGGGCAGTACTTC
TRBD2 TRBJ2-3 16 TRBV7-2 NA CASSLALAGTTDTQYF TGTGCCAGCAGCTTAGCCCTAGCGGGGACCACAGATACGCAGTATTTT
TRBD2 TRBJ2-5 16 TRBV28 few CASSSPGTSGKETQYF TGTGCCAGCAGTTCCCCCGGGACTAGCGGGAAAGAGACCCAGTACTTC
NA TRBJ2-1 16 TRBV28 few CASSLQGRLTRNEQFF TGTGCCAGCAGTTTACAGGGGCGACTGACCCGGAATGAGCAGTTCTTC
TRBD1 TRBJ2-2 17 TRBV7-2 NA CASSLSADRVRTGELFF TGTGCCAGCAGCTTAAGTGCGGACAGGGTTCGTACCGGGGAGCTGTTTTTT
TRBD1 TRBJ1-2 17 TRBV4-2 once CASCQDFRDRDLYGYTF TGTGCCAGCTGCCAAGATTTCAGGGACAGGGACCTTTATGGCTACACCTTC
NA TRBJ2-2 14 TRBV6-2/TRBV6-3 few CASSLSGNTGELFF TGTGCCAGCAGTCTCTCAGGGAACACCGGGGAGCTGTTTTTT
NA TRBJ2-7 19 TRBV4-2 NA CASSQDLGPLSGYPYEQYF TGTGCCAGCAGCCAAGATCTGGGGCCCCTAAGCGGTTATCCCTACGAGCAGTACTTC
NA TRBJ1-5 15 TRBV4-2 NA CASSQDYGSNQPQHF TGTGCCAGCAGCCAAGACTATGGTAGCAATCAGCCCCAGCATTTT
NA TRBJ2-7 10 TRBV20-1 once CSPAGTEQYF TGCAGTCCGGCGGGAACCGAGCAGTACTTC
TRBD2 TRBJ2-5 17 TRBV6-6 few CASSYSPSGGGQETQYF TGTGCCAGCAGTTACTCCCCTAGCGGGGGGGGCCAAGAGACCCAGTACTTC
NA TRBJ2-1 13 TRBV27 NA CASSLYGYNEQFF TGTGCCAGCAGTTTATATGGGTACAATGAGCAGTTCTTC
NA TRBJ2-6 15 TRBV20-1 once CSAKVGLAGANVLTF TGCAGTGCTAAGGTGGGGTTGGCTGGGGCCAACGTCCTGACTTTC
NA TRBJ1-2 15 TRBV20-1 few CSAPQQEGSNYGYTF TGCAGTGCCCCTCAACAGGAGGGGTCTAACTATGGCTACACCTTC
NA TRBJ2-1 15 TRBV24-1 few CATSDLGQGRDEQFF TGTGCCACCAGTGATTTGGGTCAGGGTCGGGATGAGCAGTTCTTC
TRBD2 TRBJ2-7 15 TRBV20-1 once CSARDRVAGGYEQYF TGCAGTGCTAGAGATAGAGTAGCGGGCGGGTACGAGCAGTACTTC
NA TRBJ2-7 15 TRBV4-2 NA CASSQSTGQSYEQYF TGTGCCAGCAGCCAATCTACCGGACAGTCCTACGAGCAGTACTTC
TRBD2 TRBJ2-5 14 TRBV11-2 few CASSQLAGLNEQYF TGTGCCAGCAGCCAACTAGCGGGGTTGAATGAGCAGTACTTC
TRBD1 TRBJ2-1 13 TRBV29-1 NA CSVDDLHRGEQFF TGCAGCGTTGATGACCTACACAGGGGTGAGCAGTTCTTC
NA TRBJ2-7 14 TRBV29-1 NA CSVEQGVAYNEQYF TGCAGCGTCGAACAGGGTGTAGCCTACAATGAGCAGTACTTC
NA TRBJ2-5 15 TRBV4-3 NA CASSQVVGSQETQYF TGCGCCAGCAGCCAAGTTGTGGGGAGCCAAGAGACCCAGTACTTC
NA TRBJ1-1 12 TRBV20-1 many CSARVGSTEAFF TGCAGTGCTAGAGTGGGGAGCACTGAAGCTTTCTTT
TRBD2 TRBJ2-1 15 TRBV12-3/TRBV12-4 NA CASSGTSGGGNEQFF TGTGCCAGCAGCGGGACTAGCGGGGGGGGCAATGAGCAGTTCTTC
NA TRBJ2-5 13 TRBV6-2/TRBV6-3 NA CASSYVGPETQYF TGTGCCAGCAGTTATGTGGGTCCAGAGACCCAGTACTTC
TRBD1 TRBJ2-5 16 TRBV6-6 NA CASSLLGDRGSETQYF TGTGCCAGCAGCCTACTGGGGGACAGGGGTTCAGAGACCCAGTACTTC
NA TRBJ2-1 15 TRBV4-2 NA CASSQDWSAYNEQFF TGTGCCAGCAGCCAAGATTGGTCAGCCTACAATGAGCAGTTCTTC
NA TRBJ2-1 15 TRBV20-1 NA CSAPDSIHFYNEQFF TGCAGTGCACCCGACAGCATACACTTCTACAATGAGCAGTTCTTC
NA TRBJ2-4 15 TRBV6-6 NA CASSGGVPAKNIQYF TGTGCCAGCTCCGGCGGGGTCCCAGCTAAAAACATTCAGTACTTC
TRBD1 TRBJ1-2 14 TRBV10-3 once CAINGQGDSGGYTF TGTGCCATCAACGGACAGGGGGATTCAGGTGGCTACACCTTC
NA TRBJ2-1 12 TRBV5-1 few CASSLVGHEQFF TGCGCCAGCAGCTTGGTGGGGCATGAGCAGTTCTTC
TRBD1 TRBJ2-4 15 TRBV18 NA CASSPGRQGENIQYF TGTGCCAGCTCACCAGGGAGACAGGGGGAGAACATTCAGTACTTC
NA TRBJ2-1 17 TRBV5-1 NA CASSREAGGASYNEQFF TGCGCCAGCAGCCGGGAGGCAGGGGGCGCTTCCTACAATGAGCAGTTCTTC
NA TRBJ2-7 12 TRBV30 NA CAWDIYSYEQYF TGTGCCTGGGACATTTACTCCTACGAGCAGTACTTC
NA TRBJ2-7 17 TRBV21-1 NA CASSLPLTGVRNNEQYF TGTGCCAGCAGCCTCCCTCTAACAGGGGTGAGGAACAATGAGCAGTACTTC
NA TRBJ2-3 14 TRBV27 NA CASSGASRSFTQYF TGTGCCAGCAGTGGGGCTAGCCGCAGCTTTACGCAGTATTTT
NA TRBJ2-2 16 TRBV5-1 few CASSLRFGENTGELFF TGCGCCAGCAGCTTGAGGTTCGGGGAGAACACCGGGGAGCTGTTTTTT
NA TRBJ2-3 13 TRBV7-3 NA CASSATRGDTQYF TGTGCCAGCAGCGCTACGAGAGGGGATACGCAGTATTTT
TRBD2 TRBJ2-7 24 TRBV7-6 NA CASSIYSRGARFPSSGGSSYEQYF TGTGCCAGCAGCATCTACTCGCGCGGGGCTAGGTTTCCCTCTAGCGGGGGGAGCTCCTACGAGCAGTACTTC
NA TRBJ1-2 12 TRBV5-6 NA CASHEGLRGYTF TGTGCCAGTCACGAGGGCCTCCGAGGCTACACCTTC
TRBD1 TRBJ2-1 15 TRBV20-1 NA CSARAGGVIKNEQFF TGCAGTGCTAGAGCAGGGGGCGTGATTAAGAATGAGCAGTTCTTC
NA TRBJ2-7 14 TRBV3-1 few CASSPFQGAYEQYF TGTGCCAGCAGCCCATTTCAAGGGGCATACGAGCAGTACTTC
TRBD1 TRBJ1-2 12 TRBV20-1 few CSATRDRGPYTF TGCAGTGCTACCCGGGACAGGGGCCCCTACACCTTC
NA TRBJ2-7 14 TRBV28 once CASSPSGTIYEQYF TGTGCCAGCAGTCCCTCAGGGACCATTTACGAGCAGTACTTC